This is a list of T cell receptor beta chains from one sample in a study of T cell changes during pregnancy in multiple sclerosis. Using immunoSEQ multiplex PCR, the repertoire was profiled, and TCRdb retains in-frame clones only, with some absent. The sample has 56,000 or so clones, 85% to 95% seen once; the top ten hold just over 0.65%. The material sequenced was CD4+ T cells from peripheral blood mononuclear cells, taken in the third trimester of pregnancy. Receptors were obtained from a female donor with multiple sclerosis, enrolled in a pregnancy study. Both conserved end residues are part of each CDR3. The D gene is left open where the match is weak. A clone size is listed for some rows: how often the clone was seen (once, few, many), or a class if it is expanded.

>TRBV28|TRBJ2-5|NA|NA
CASSFGSLYQETQYF
TGTGCCAGCAGTTTCGGGTCCTTGTACCAAGAGACCCAGTACTTC
>TRBV30|TRBJ2-7|NA|TRBD1
CAWSAWPGQGLEQYF
TGTGCCTGGAGTGCCTGGCCGGGACAGGGTCTGGAGCAGTACTTC
>TRBV5-4|TRBJ2-2|NA|TRBD1
CASSMGQGGPNTGELFF
TGTGCCAGCAGCATGGGACAGGGGGGCCCGAACACCGGGGAGCTGTTTTTT
>TRBV27|TRBJ2-5|NA|TRBD2
CASTKTGGAGLQETQYF
TGTGCCAGCACCAAAACTGGCGGAGCGGGACTTCAAGAGACCCAGTACTTC
>TRBV14|TRBJ2-1|few|NA
CASSQVRLVSHNEQFF
TGTGCCAGCAGCCAAGTAAGACTAGTATCCCACAATGAGCAGTTCTTC
>TRBV15|TRBJ2-7|NA|NA
CATSRDFGRYYEQYF
TGTGCCACCAGCAGAGATTTCGGCAGGTACTACGAGCAGTACTTC
>TRBV7-2|TRBJ2-3|NA|NA
CASSLDRLTDTQYF
TGTGCCAGCAGCTTAGACAGGCTCACAGATACGCAGTATTTT
>TRBV6-6|TRBJ1-2|NA|TRBD1
CASNPGQGGKNYGYTF
TGTGCCAGCAACCCGGGACAGGGGGGAAAAAACTATGGCTACACCTTC
>TRBV7-2|TRBJ2-3|NA|TRBD1
CASSFRAGGRADTQYF
TGTGCCAGCAGCTTTCGAGCAGGGGGTAGGGCAGATACGCAGTATTTT
>TRBV9|TRBJ2-7|NA|NA
CASSKSGISPSYEQYF
TGTGCCAGCAGCAAATCAGGGATTAGTCCCTCCTACGAGCAGTACTTC
>TRBV5-6|TRBJ2-5|NA|TRBD1
CASSYLKLGTGRETQYF
TGTGCCAGCAGCTACTTGAAACTTGGGACAGGAAGAGAGACCCAGTACTTC
>TRBV5-1|TRBJ2-1|NA|NA
CASSLREQSSYNEQFF
TGCGCCAGCAGCTTGAGGGAGCAGAGCTCCTACAATGAGCAGTTCTTC
>TRBV5-6|TRBJ2-2|NA|NA
CASSLFAGELFF
TGTGCCAGCAGCTTGTTCGCCGGGGAGCTGTTTTTT
>TRBV5-6|TRBJ1-1|NA|NA
CASSLGILRGEAFF
TGTGCCAGCAGCCTGGGAATACTCAGGGGTGAAGCTTTCTTT
>TRBV5-1|TRBJ2-3|NA|NA
CASSLDLGGVGDTQYF
TGCGCCAGCAGCTTGGATCTGGGCGGGGTAGGGGATACGCAGTATTTT
>TRBV6-5|TRBJ1-2|NA|TRBD1
CASSAGTGPYTF
TGTGCCAGCAGCGCCGGGACAGGACCCTACACCTTC
>TRBV5-6|TRBJ2-7|NA|NA
CASSPDMEYEQYF
TGTGCCAGCAGCCCGGACATGGAGTACGAGCAGTACTTC
>TRBV29-1|TRBJ1-2|NA|NA
CSVEDLGTFNFYYGYTF
TGCAGCGTTGAAGATCTGGGGACATTCAATTTTTACTATGGCTACACCTTC
>TRBV7-6|TRBJ2-7|NA|NA
CASSGRGGEQYF
TGTGCCAGCAGCGGTCGAGGGGGCGAGCAGTACTTC
>TRBV6-5|TRBJ2-3|NA|TRBD2
CASKVSGSTDTQYF
TGTGCCAGCAAAGTTAGCGGGAGCACAGATACGCAGTATTTT